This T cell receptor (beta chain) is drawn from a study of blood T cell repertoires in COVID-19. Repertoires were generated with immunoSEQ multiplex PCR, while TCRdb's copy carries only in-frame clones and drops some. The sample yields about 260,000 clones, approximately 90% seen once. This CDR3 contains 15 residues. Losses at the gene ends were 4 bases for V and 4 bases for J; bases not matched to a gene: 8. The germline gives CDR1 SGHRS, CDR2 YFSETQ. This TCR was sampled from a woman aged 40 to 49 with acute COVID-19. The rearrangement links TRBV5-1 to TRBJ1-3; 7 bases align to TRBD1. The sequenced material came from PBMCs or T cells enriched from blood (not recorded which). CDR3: CASSAGGVGGNTIYF. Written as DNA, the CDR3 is TGCGCCAGCAGCGCAGGGGGAGTCGGCGGAAACACCATATATTTT.